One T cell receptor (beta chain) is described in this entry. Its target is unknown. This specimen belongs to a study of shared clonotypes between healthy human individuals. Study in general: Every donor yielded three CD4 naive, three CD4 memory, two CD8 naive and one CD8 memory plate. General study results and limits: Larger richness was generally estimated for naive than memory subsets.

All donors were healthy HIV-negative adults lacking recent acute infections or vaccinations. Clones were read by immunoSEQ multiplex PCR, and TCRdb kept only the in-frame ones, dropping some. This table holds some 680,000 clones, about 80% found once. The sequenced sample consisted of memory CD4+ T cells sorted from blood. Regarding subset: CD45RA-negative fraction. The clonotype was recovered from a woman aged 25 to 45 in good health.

CDR3 region: CASSKVSEGSSGANVLTF. The CDR3 nucleotides are TGTGCCAGCAGCAAAGTTTCAGAGGGGAGCTCTGGGGCCAACGTCCTGACTTTC. This chain joins TRBV21-1 and TRBJ2-6. TRBV21-1 is assigned pseudogene status. This CDR3 has 18 residues.